A single sample is the source of the 26 T cell receptor beta chains below, sequenced in a study of response to subunit inactivated influenza vaccine listed by TCRdb under 2018. Libraries came from RT-PCR. Data came from an Illumina HiSeq 2500. TCRdb applied fastp at Q25 and MiXCR to the public reads, then kept only in-frame beta chains. Records with the same CDR3 protein are collapsed into one entry carrying the most frequent genes and DNA. Present in this sample are around 750,000 distinct CDR3 sequences, roughly 20% of which were seen just once. Roughly 10% of the sample is taken by the ten largest. Source: PBMCs from blood, taken around 5 days after vaccination. The receptors come from a man in his fifties who received an inactivated influenza vaccine. Donor details come from another sample of the same person, matched by shared clones.

This clonotype turned up a few times. This chain joins TRBV5-1 and TRBJ1-2, with 7 bases fitting TRBD1. V trimming: 4 bases; J trimming: 3 bases; junction bases outside the gene matches: 3. This CDR3 has 13 amino acids. Looked up from germline, CDR1 is SGHRS and CDR2 is YFSETQ. The CDR3 loop reads CASSDGQDYGYTF. In nucleotides, the CDR3 is TGCGCCAGCAGCGACGGACAGGACTATGGCTACACCTTC. The full variable domain, its missing parts supplied by reference TRBV5-1 and TRBJ1-2, is KAGVTQTPRYLIKTRGQQVTLSCSPISGHRSVSWYQQTPGQGLQFLFEYFSETQRNKGNFPGRFSGRQFSNSRSEMNVSTLELGDSALYLCASSDGQDYGYTFGSGTRLTVV.

This clonotype has at least ten counts. The rearrangement links TRBV7-2 to TRBJ2-3; D is ambiguous. Trimming stripped 5 bases from V and 1 base from J, with 16 bases between. This CDR3 contains 16 residues. Germline values: CDR1 SGHTA, CDR2 FQGNSA. Written as DNA, the CDR3 is TGTGCCAGCAGCGAGACAACCCTAAGGGGCACAGATACGCAGTATTTT. It translates to CASSETTLRGTDTQYF.

There are a few counts of this clonotype. The rearrangement uses TRBV10-3 and TRBJ2-7; 12 positions match TRBD2. The CDR3 is 18 residues long. Germline assignment: CDR1 ENHRY and CDR2 SYGVKD. Losses at the gene ends were 0 bases for V and 3 bases for J; bases not matched to a gene: 9. The CDR3 nucleotides read TGTGCCATCAGTGAGTCCAGGTTACTAGCGGGAGGCGGCTACGAGCAGTACTTC. This translates into CAISESRLLAGGGYEQYF.

This clonotype turned up a few times. This chain joins TRBV4-3 and TRBJ1-1, with D possibly TRBD1 on 5 matching bases. CDR1 is LGHNA and CDR2 is YSLEER in the germline V gene. This CDR3 contains 15 residues. V dropped 3 bases and J dropped 1 base, with 12 bases sitting between them. CDR3 sequence (DNA): TGCGCCAGCAGCCACTTAGGGGCTCGGAACACTGAAGCTTTCTTT. Encoded protein: CASSHLGARNTEAFF.

This clonotype has more than one count but fewer than ten. J is TRBJ2-2 and V is TRBV12-3 or TRBV12-4; D could derive from TRBD1 or TRBD2 (5 bases each). CDR3 length: 14 residues. Trimming took 6 bases from V and 6 from J, leaving 14 bases between them. The CDR3 DNA reads as TGTGCCAGCAGGTTCCTGGGGGAAGCCGGGGAGCTGTTTTTT. Protein sequence: CASRFLGEAGELFF.

The chain links TRBV5-6 to TRBJ2-7; D is undetermined. Trimming stripped 0 bases from V and 6 bases from J, with 7 bases between. The CDR3 length is 12 residues. Germline loops: CDR1 SGHDT, CDR2 YYEEEE. The CDR3 region is CASSLGAVEQYF. The CDR3 DNA is TGTGCCAGCAGCTTGGGAGCAGTCGAGCAGTACTTC.

At least ten counts were recorded for this clonotype. The chain uses TRBV9 and TRBJ1-2; D possibly corresponds to TRBD1 (5 bases). CDR3 length equals 15 residues. Trimming cost V 3 bases and J 5 bases, with 17 bases left between them. From germline, CDR1 is SGDLS and CDR2 YYNGEE. The chain's CDR3 is CASSGPRGGLYGYTF. CDR3 sequence (DNA): TGTGCCAGCAGCGGCCCTCGCGGGGGACTGTATGGCTACACCTTC. The variable domain in full, completed from reference TRBV9 and TRBJ1-2, reads DSGVTQTPKHLITATGQRVTLRCSPRSGDLSVYWYQQSLDQGLQFLIQYYNGEERAKGNILERFSAQQFPDLHSELNLSSLELGDSALYFCASSGPRGGLYGYTFGSGTRLTVV.

This clonotype has at least ten counts. CDR3 DNA sequence: TGCGCCAGCAGCGTAGGGACTAGCGAGCATGAGCAGTTCTTC. Its protein product is CASSVGTSEHEQFF. The chain links TRBV5-1 to TRBJ2-1, with TRBD2 matching 10 bases. The CDR3 is made up of 14 amino acids. The germline V gene encodes CDR1 SGHRS and CDR2 YFSETQ. The V and J ends lost 4 bases and 8 bases, in that order; junction bases with no gene match: 6. Full variable domain (remainder filled in from reference TRBV5-1 and TRBJ2-1): KAGVTQTPRYLIKTRGQQVTLSCSPISGHRSVSWYQQTPGQGLQFLFEYFSETQRNKGNFPGRFSGRQFSNSRSEMNVSTLELGDSALYLCASSVGTSEHEQFFGPGTRLTVL.

The V call is TRBV7-9, the J call TRBJ2-1, with unresolved D. V was shortened by 1 base and J by 0 bases, with 13 bases between the two germline ends. This CDR3 has 17 amino acids. The germline gives CDR1 SEHNR, CDR2 FQNEAQ (reference sequence). As DNA, the CDR3 is TGTGCCAGCAGCTTAGGTCCGCAGCGTAACTCCTACAATGAGCAGTTCTTC. The encoded protein is CASSLGPQRNSYNEQFF.

This clonotype was observed a handful of times. The chain uses TRBV28 and TRBJ2-1; no definite D call. Germline CDR1 and CDR2: MDHEN and SYDVKM. Trimming pared 4 bases from V and 7 bases from J, leaving 8 bases between. This CDR3 spans 12 amino acids. CDR3 coding DNA: TGTGCCAGCAGTTCCGGGTGGAATGAGCAGTTCTTC. It is translated as CASSSGWNEQFF.

This clonotype has a single count. This rearrangement joins TRBV5-1 to TRBJ2-1; 12 bases map to TRBD2. Germline V gene lookup returns CDR1 SGHRS and CDR2 YFSETQ. J gave up 0 bases and V 2 bases, and 12 bases lay outside the gene matches. CDR3 length equals 20 residues. Written as DNA, the CDR3 is TGCGCCAGCAGCTTCCCTTCCACTAGCGGGAGGACAAACTCCTACAATGAGCAGTTCTTC. Its protein is CASSFPSTSGRTNSYNEQFF.

This clonotype was counted ten times or more. Here the CDR3 DNA reads TGCAGCGTTGGTATTGGGACTAGCGGGGGGAATGAGCAGTTCTTC. This sequence encodes CSVGIGTSGGNEQFF. This chain connects TRBV29-1 to TRBJ2-1; 15 nucleotides agree with TRBD2. The CDR3 extends over 15 amino acids. CDR1 is SQVTM, CDR2 ANQGSEA, per germline. J was trimmed by 7 bases and V by 4 bases; bases with no gene match: 5.

This clonotype was counted at least ten times. CDR3 in DNA: TGTGCCAGCAGTTTTTCTGGCAGACAGAACACTGAAGCTTTCTTT. As protein: CASSFSGRQNTEAFF. V and J are TRBV12-3 or TRBV12-4 and TRBJ1-1; D gene ambiguous. V was cut by 3 bases and J by 1 base, with 12 bases left in between. CDR3 length: 15 residues.

This clonotype appeared many times. This sequence joins TRBV29-1 and TRBJ1-2; D is perhaps TRBD1 (5 bases). V was pared by 6 bases and J by 2 bases, with 7 bases between. This CDR3 has 11 residues. Germline V CDR1 and CDR2: SQVTM, ANQGSEA. The CDR3 protein is CSVGTNYGYTF. The CDR3, as DNA: TGCAGCGTCGGGACGAACTATGGCTACACCTTC.

The genes are TRBV3-1 and TRBJ2-5, with a possible D match to TRBD2 (6 bases). With 4 bases removed from V and 5 bases from J, the gap between germline ends came to 11 bases. The CDR3 consists of 13 residues. Germline V gene lookup returns CDR1 LGHDT and CDR2 YNNKEL (reference sequence). In nucleotides, the CDR3 is TGTGCCAGCAGCCGGAGGGGTGCGGAGACCCAGTACTTC. Amino acids: CASSRRGAETQYF.

This clonotype was counted between two and nine times. CDR3 sequence reads: CATSDSYWTGNNEQFF. The CDR3 bases are TGTGCCACCAGTGATTCCTATTGGACAGGGAACAATGAGCAGTTCTTC. The chain combines TRBV24-1 with TRBJ2-1, with 8 positions matching TRBD1. This CDR3 spans 16 amino acids. Germline CDR1 is KGHDR and CDR2 is SFDVKD. Trimming cost V 2 bases and J 5 bases; bases outside gene matches: 7.

The sample holds a few counts of this clonotype. J is TRBJ2-7 and V is TRBV29-1; 9 bases map to TRBD1. V lost 5 bases and J lost 5; bases outside the gene matches: 1. CDR3 length: 11 residues. Germline CDR1 SQVTM, CDR2 ANQGSEA. In nucleotides, the CDR3 is TGCAGCGTTTGGACAGGGGACGAGCAGTACTTC. Encoded protein: CSVWTGDEQYF.

The chain carries TRBV5-1 and TRBJ1-2; D remains unclear. This CDR3 region has 14 residues. Germline-derived CDR1 and CDR2 are SGHRS and YFSETQ. V was trimmed by 2 bases and J by 4 bases, leaving 12 bases between them. CDR3 bases: TGCGCCAGCAGCTTATCGACAAACTCCTATGGCTACACCTTC. As protein: CASSLSTNSYGYTF.

CDR3 sequence (DNA): TGCAGCTTCCAGGGGTCTCATCGCAATCAGCCCCAGCATTTT. It yields the protein CSFQGSHRNQPQHF. The rearrangement uses TRBV20-1 and TRBJ1-5; D may be TRBD1 (6 bases). CDR1 and CDR2 from the germline V gene are DFQATT and SNEGSKA (reference sequence). The CDR3 consists of 14 residues.

V and J are TRBV28 and TRBJ2-7; 7 bases agree with TRBD1. The CDR3 loop spans 13 amino acids. From germline, CDR1 is MDHEN and CDR2 SYDVKM. The J segment lost 2 bases and the V segment lost 8 bases, leaving 6 bases of the junction unmatched. The CDR3 here is CASGSGTAYEQYF. CDR3 DNA sequence: TGTGCCAGCGGCTCCGGGACAGCCTACGAGCAGTACTTC.

V and J are TRBV6-1 and TRBJ1-4, with no clear D. This CDR3 is 17 amino acids long. Trimming removed 6 bases from V and 0 bases from J, with 17 bases in between. Germline-derived CDR1 and CDR2 are MNHNS and SASEGT. CDR3 amino acids: CASSPAIVRATNEKLFF. In DNA form, the CDR3 reads TGTGCCAGCAGCCCAGCCATAGTACGGGCAACTAATGAAAAACTGTTTTTT.

Only a few counts were recorded for this clonotype. CDR3 protein: CASSDRQGGYYEQYF. The CDR3 nucleotides are TGTGCCAGCAGTGACCGACAGGGCGGCTACTACGAGCAGTACTTC. The rearrangement joins TRBV6-2 or TRBV6-3 to TRBJ2-7; 7 bases match TRBD1. V shed 5 bases, J shed 3 bases, and the junction held 10 bases outside the gene matches. The germline gives CDR1 MNHEY, CDR2 SVGEGT. The CDR3 runs to 15 residues.

This clonotype was seen once. V usage is TRBV4-3 and J usage is TRBJ2-3; TRBD1 might be the D (6 bases). Germline V CDR1 and CDR2: LGHNA, YSLEER. The CDR3 consists of 14 residues. V was clipped by 1 base and J by 4 bases, with 9 bases between them. As DNA, the CDR3 is TGCGCCAGCAGCCAAGGTCAGGGGCCAGATACGCAGTATTTT. Amino acid sequence: CASSQGQGPDTQYF.

The sample holds a few counts of this clonotype. The chain joins TRBV12-3 or TRBV12-4 to TRBJ2-7; 8 positions agree with TRBD2. The CDR3 runs 16 residues. Unmatched junction bases numbered 10, after V lost 2 bases and J lost 4 bases. The CDR3, as DNA: TGTGCCAGCAGTTTAACGTCGGGGGGGCCAGGGTACGAGCAGTACTTC. Translated: CASSLTSGGPGYEQYF.

The chain employs TRBV4-3 and TRBJ1-2; 8 bases map to TRBD1. CDR3 size: 16 residues. V shed 0 bases, J shed 4 bases, and the junction held 7 bases outside the gene matches. The V gene's germline CDR1 is LGHNA and CDR2 YSLEER. DNA of the CDR3: TGCGCCAGCAGCCAAGATCGGACAGGACAGGGCTATGGCTACACCTTC. Translating it yields CASSQDRTGQGYGYTF.

The rearrangement uses TRBV12-3 or TRBV12-4 and TRBJ1-5; D not resolved. The germline V and J ends were trimmed by 3 bases and 4 bases, with 7 bases remaining between them. This CDR3 spans 13 amino acids. CDR3 coding DNA: TGTGCCAGCAGTTTGATTCCAAATCAGCCCCAGCATTTT. Translation gives CASSLIPNQPQHF.